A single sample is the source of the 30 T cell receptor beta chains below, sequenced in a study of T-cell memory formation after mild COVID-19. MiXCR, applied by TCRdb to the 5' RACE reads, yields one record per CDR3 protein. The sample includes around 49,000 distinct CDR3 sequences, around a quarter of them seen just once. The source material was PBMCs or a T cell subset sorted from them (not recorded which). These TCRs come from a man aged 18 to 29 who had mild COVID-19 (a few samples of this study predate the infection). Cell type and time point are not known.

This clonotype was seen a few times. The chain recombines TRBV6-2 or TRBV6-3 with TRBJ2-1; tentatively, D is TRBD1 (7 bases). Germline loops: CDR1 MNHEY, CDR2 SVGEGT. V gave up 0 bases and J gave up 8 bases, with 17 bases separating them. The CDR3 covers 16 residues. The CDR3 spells CASSYSGRGALDEQFF. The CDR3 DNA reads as TGTGCCAGCAGTTACTCCGGCAGGGGGGCGTTGGATGAGCAGTTCTTC.

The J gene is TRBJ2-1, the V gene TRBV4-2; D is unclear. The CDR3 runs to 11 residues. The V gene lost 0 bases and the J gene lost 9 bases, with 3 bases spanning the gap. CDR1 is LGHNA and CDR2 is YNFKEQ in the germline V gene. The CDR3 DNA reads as TGTGCCAGCAGCCAAGAAGGTGAGCAGTTCTTC. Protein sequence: CASSQEGEQFF.

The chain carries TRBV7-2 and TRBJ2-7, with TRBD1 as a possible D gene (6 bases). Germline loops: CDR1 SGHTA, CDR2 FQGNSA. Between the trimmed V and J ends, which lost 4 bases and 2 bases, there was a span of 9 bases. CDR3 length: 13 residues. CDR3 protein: CASSYGQTYEQYF. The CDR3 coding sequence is TGTGCCAGCAGCTACGGACAGACCTACGAGCAGTACTTC.

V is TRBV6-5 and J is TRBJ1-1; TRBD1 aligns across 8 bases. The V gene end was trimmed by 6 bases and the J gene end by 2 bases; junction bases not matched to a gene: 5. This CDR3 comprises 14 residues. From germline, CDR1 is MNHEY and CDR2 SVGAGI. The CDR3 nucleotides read TGTGCCAGCAGAAAGGGGACAGGTAACACTGAAGCTTTCTTT. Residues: CASRKGTGNTEAFF.

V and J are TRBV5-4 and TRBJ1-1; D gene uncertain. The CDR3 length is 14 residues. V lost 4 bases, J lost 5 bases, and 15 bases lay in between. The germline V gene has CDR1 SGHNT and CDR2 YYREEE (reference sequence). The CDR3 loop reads CASSGPMGNTEAFF. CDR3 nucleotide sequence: TGTGCCAGCAGCGGCCCGATGGGTAATACTGAAGCTTTCTTT.

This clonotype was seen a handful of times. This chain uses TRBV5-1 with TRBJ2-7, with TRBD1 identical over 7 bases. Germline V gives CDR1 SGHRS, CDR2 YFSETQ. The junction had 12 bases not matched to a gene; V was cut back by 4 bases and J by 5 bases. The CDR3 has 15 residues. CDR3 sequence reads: CASSPIDRELDEQYF. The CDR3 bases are TGCGCCAGCAGCCCTATTGACAGGGAGCTGGACGAGCAGTACTTC.

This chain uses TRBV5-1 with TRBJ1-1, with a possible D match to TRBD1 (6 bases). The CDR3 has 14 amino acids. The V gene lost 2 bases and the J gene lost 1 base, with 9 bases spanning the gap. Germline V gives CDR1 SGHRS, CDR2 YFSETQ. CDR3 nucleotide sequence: TGCGCCAGCAGCTTAGGGACATCGAACACTGAAGCTTTCTTT. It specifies CASSLGTSNTEAFF.

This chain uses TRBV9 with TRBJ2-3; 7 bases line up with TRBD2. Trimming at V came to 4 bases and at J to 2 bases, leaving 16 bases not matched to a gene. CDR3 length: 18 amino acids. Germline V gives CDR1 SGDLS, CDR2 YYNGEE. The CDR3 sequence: CASSPPGRAGESTDTQYF. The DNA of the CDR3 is TGTGCCAGCAGCCCCCCCGGCCGGGCGGGGGAGTCCACAGATACGCAGTATTTT.

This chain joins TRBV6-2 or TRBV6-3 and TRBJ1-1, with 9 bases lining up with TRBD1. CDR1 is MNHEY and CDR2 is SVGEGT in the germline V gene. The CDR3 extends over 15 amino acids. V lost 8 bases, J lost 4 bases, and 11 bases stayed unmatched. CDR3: CASGVQGAAGTEAFF. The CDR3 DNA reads TGTGCCAGCGGAGTACAGGGGGCTGCGGGCACTGAAGCTTTCTTT.

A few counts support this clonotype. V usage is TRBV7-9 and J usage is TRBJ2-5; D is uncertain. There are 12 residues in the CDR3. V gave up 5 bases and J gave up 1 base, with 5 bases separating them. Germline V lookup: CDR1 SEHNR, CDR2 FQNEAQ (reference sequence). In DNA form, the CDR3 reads TGTGCCAGCAGCAATAGCCAAGAGACCCAGTACTTC. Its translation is CASSNSQETQYF.

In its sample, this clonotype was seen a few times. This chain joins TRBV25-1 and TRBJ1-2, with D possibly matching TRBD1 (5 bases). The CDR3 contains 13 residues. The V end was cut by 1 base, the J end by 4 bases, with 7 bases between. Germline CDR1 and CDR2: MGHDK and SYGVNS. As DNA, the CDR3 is TGTGCCAGCAGTGAATTTAGGGGCTATGGCTACACCTTC. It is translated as CASSEFRGYGYTF.

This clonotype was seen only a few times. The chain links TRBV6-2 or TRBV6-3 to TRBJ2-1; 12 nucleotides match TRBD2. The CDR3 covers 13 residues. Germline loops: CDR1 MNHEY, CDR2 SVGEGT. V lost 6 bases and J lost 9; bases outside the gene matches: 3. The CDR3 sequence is CASRPTSGGEQFF. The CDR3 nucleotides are TGTGCCAGCAGACCGACTAGCGGGGGTGAGCAGTTCTTC.

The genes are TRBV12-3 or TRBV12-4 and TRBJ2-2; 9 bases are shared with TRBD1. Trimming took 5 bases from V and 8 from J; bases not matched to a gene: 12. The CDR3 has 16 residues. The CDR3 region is CASSTNGQGHRGELFF. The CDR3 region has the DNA TGTGCCAGCAGTACCAATGGACAGGGGCATAGGGGGGAGCTGTTTTTT.

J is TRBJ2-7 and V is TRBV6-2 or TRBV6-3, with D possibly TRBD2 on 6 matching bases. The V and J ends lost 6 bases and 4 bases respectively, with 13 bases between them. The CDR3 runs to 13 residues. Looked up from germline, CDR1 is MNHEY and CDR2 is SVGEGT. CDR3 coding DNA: TGTGCCAGCAGAAAGGTGGCGGGATACGAGCAGTACGTC. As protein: CASRKVAGYEQYV.

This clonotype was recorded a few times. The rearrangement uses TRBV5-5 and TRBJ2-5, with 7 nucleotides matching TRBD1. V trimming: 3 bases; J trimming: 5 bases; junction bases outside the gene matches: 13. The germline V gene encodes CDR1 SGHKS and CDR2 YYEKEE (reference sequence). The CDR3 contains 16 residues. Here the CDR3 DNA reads TGTGCCAGCAGCTATGACGGGACAGAGGTCGGGGAGACCCAGTACTTC. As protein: CASSYDGTEVGETQYF.

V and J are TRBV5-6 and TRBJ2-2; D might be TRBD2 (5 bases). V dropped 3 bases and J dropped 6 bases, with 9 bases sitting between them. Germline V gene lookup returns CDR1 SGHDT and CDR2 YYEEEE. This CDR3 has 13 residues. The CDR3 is CASSWTSSGELFF. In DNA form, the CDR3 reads TGTGCCAGCAGCTGGACTTCATCCGGGGAGCTGTTTTTT.

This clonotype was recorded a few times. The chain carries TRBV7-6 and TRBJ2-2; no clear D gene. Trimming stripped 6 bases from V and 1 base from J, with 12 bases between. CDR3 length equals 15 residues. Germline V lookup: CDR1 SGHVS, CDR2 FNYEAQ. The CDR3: CASRHRAQNTGELFF. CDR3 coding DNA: TGTGCCAGCAGACACCGGGCCCAGAACACCGGGGAGCTGTTTTTT.

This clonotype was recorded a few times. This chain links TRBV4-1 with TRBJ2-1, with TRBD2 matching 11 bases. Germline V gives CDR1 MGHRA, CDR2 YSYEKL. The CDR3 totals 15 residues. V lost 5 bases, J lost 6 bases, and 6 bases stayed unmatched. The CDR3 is CASSSPLAGGNEQFF. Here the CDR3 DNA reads TGCGCCAGCAGCTCCCCCCTAGCGGGGGGCAATGAGCAGTTCTTC.

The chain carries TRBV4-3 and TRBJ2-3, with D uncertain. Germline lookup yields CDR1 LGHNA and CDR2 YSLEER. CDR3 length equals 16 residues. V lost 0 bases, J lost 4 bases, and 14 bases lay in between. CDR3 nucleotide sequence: TGCGCCAGCAGCCAAGAGGATCGAAGGGAATCAGATACGCAGTATTTT. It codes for CASSQEDRRESDTQYF.

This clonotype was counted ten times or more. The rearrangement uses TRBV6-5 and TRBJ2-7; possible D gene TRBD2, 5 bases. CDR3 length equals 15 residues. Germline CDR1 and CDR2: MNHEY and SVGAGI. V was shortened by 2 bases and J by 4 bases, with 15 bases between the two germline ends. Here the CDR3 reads CASSYGASSQYEQYF. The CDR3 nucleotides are TGTGCCAGCAGTTACGGCGCTAGCAGTCAATACGAGCAGTACTTC.

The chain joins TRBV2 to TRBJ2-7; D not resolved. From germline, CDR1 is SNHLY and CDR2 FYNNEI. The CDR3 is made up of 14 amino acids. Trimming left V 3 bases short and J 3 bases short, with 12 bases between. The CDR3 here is CASSDLGENYEQYF. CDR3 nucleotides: TGTGCCAGCAGTGATTTAGGCGAAAACTACGAGCAGTACTTC.

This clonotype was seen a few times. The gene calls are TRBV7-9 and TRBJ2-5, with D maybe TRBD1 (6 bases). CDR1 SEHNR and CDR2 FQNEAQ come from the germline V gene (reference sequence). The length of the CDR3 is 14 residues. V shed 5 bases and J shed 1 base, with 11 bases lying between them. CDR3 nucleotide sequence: TGTGCCAGCAGCACCCCGACAGGCCAAGAGACCCAGTACTTC. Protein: CASSTPTGQETQYF. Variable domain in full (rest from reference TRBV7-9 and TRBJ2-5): DTGVSQNPRHKITKRGQNVTFRCDPISEHNRLYWYRQTLGQGPEFLTYFQNEAQLEKSRLLSDRFSAERPKGSFSTLEIQRTEQGDSAMYLCASSTPTGQETQYFGPGTRLLVL.

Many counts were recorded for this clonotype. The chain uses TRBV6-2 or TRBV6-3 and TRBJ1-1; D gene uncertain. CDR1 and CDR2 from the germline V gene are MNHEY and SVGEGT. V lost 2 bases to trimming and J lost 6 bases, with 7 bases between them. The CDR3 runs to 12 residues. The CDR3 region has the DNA TGTGCCAGCAGTTACCTGGGTCCTGAAGCTTTCTTT. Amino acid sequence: CASSYLGPEAFF.

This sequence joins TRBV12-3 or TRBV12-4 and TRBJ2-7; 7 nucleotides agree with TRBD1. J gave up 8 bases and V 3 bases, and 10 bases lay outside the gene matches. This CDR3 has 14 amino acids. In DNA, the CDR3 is TGTGCCAGCAGTTTCGACGCCAGGGGGTCGCAGCAGTACGTC. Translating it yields CASSFDARGSQQYV.

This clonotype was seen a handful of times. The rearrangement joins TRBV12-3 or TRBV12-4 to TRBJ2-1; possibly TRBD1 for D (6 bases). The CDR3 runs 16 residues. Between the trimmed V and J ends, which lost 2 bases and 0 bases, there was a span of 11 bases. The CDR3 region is CASSLLGQSSYNEQFF. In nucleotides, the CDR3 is TGTGCCAGCAGTTTACTCGGACAGAGCTCCTACAATGAGCAGTTCTTC.

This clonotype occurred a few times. CDR3 in amino acids: CASSPRDRRTQYF. In DNA, the CDR3 is TGCGCCAGCAGCCCCCGGGACAGAAGGACCCAGTACTTC. V usage is TRBV4-1 and J usage is TRBJ2-5; the match to TRBD1 covers 7 bases. V dropped 4 bases and J dropped 7; count of bases not matched to a gene: 6. The germline gives CDR1 MGHRA, CDR2 YSYEKL. The CDR3 sequence is 13 residues long.

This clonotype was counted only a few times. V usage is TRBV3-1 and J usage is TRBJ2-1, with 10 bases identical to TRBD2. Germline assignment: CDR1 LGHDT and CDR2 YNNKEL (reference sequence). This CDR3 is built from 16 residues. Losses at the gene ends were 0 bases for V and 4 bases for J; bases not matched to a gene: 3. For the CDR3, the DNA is TGTGCCAGCAGCCAAGATGGACTAGCGGTGTACAATGAGCAGTTCTTC. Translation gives CASSQDGLAVYNEQFF.

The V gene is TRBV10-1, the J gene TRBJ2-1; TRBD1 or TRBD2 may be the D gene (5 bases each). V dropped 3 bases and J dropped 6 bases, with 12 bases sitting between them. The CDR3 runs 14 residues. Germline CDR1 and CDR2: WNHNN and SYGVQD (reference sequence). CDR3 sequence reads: CASSDGGPTNEQFF. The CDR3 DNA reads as TGCGCCAGCAGTGATGGGGGTCCCACCAATGAGCAGTTCTTC.

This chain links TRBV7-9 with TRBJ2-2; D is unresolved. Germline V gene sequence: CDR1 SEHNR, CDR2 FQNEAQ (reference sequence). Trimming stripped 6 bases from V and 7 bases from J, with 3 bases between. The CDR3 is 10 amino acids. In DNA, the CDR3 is TGTGCCAGCAGAGTCGGGGAGCTGTTTTTT. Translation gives CASRVGELFF. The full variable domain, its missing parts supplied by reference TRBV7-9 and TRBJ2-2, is DTGVSQNPRHKITKRGQNVTFRCDPISEHNRLYWYRQTLGQGPEFLTYFQNEAQLEKSRLLSDRFSAERPKGSFSTLEIQRTEQGDSAMYLCASRVGELFFGEGSRLTVL.

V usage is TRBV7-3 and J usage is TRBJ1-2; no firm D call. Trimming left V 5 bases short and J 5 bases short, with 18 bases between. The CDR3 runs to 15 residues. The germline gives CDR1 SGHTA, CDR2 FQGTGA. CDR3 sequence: CASSPSSTSTYGYTF. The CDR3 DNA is TGTGCCAGCAGCCCCTCCTCGACCTCAACTTATGGCTACACCTTC.